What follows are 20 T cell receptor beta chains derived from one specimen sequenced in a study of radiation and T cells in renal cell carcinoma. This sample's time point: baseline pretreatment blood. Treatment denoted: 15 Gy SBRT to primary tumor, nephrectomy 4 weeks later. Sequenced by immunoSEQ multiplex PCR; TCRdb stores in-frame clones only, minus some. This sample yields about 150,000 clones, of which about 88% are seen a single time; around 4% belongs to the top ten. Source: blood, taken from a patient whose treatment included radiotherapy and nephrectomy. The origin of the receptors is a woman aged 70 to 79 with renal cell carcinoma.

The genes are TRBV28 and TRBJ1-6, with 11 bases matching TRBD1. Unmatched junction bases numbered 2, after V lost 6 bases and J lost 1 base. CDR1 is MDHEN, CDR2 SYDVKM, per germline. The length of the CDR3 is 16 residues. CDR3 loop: CASRDRGRSYNSPLHF. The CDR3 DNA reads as TGTGCCAGCAGGGACAGGGGGCGGTCCTATAATTCACCCCTCCACTTT.

The DNA for the CDR3 is TGTGCCAGTAGTGTAACGGGGGGCCGCACAGATACGCAGTATTTT. Its protein product is CASSVTGGRTDTQYF. The genes are TRBV19 and TRBJ2-3, with a weak D call TRBD2 (7 bases). CDR1 and CDR2 (germline): LNHDA, SQIVND (reference sequence). This CDR3 contains 15 residues. Trimming removed 5 bases at V and 1 base at J, with 13 bases between.

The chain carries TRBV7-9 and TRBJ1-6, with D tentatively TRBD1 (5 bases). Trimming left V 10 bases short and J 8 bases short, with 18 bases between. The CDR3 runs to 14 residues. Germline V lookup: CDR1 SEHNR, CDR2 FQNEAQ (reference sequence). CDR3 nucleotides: TGTGCCACTACGTTCCGGGACGGAGATTCACCCCTCCACTTT. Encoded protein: CATTFRDGDSPLHF.

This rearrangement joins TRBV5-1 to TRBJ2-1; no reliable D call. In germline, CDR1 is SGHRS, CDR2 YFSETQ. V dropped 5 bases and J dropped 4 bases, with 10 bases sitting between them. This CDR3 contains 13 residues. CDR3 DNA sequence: TGCGCCAGCAGTTACGACGGATACAATGAGCAGTTCTTC. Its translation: CASSYDGYNEQFF.

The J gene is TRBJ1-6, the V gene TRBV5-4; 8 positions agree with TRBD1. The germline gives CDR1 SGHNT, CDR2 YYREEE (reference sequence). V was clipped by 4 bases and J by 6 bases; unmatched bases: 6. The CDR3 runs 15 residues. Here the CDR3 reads CASSTKDRGNSPLHF. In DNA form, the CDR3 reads TGTGCCAGCAGCACGAAAGACAGGGGTAATTCACCCCTCCACTTT.

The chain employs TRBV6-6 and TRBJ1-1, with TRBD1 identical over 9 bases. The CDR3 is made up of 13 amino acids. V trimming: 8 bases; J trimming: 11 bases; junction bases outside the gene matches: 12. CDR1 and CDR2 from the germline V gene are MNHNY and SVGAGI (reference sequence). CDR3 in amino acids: CASYEGTGRTAFF. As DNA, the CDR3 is TGTGCCAGCTACGAGGGGACAGGGCGAACGGCTTTCTTT.

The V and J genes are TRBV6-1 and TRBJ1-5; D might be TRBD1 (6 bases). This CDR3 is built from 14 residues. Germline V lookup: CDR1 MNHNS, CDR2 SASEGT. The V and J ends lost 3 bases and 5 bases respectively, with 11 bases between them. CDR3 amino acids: CASSDSGAHQPQHF. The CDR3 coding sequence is TGTGCCAGCAGTGATTCGGGGGCACATCAGCCCCAGCATTTT.

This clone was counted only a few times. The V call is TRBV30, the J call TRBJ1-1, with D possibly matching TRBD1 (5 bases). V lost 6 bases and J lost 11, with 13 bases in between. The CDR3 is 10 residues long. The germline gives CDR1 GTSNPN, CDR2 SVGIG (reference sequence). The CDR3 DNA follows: TGTGCCTGCGGGCGGGGCGTCGCTTTCTTT. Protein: CACGRGVAFF.

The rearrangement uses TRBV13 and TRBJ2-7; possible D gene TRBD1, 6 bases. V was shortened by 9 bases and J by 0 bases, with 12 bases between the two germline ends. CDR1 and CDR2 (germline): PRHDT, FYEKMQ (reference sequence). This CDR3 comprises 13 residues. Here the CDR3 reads CASSTGRSYEQYF. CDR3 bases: TGTGCCAGTTCGACAGGCCGCTCCTACGAGCAGTACTTC.

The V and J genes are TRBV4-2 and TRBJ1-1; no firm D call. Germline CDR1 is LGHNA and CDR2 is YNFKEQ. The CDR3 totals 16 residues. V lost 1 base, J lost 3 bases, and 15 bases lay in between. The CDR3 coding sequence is TGTGCCAGCAGCCAAGTGCGGAGCTTGAAGGACACTGAAGCTTTCTTT. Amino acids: CASSQVRSLKDTEAFF.

The CDR3 here is CASTTISYEQYF. The CDR3 DNA reads as TGTGCCAGTACGACGATTTCCTACGAGCAGTACTTC. The J gene is TRBJ2-7, the V gene TRBV6-1, with unresolved D. The CDR3 runs 12 residues. Germline lookup yields CDR1 MNHNS and CDR2 SASEGT. V dropped 9 bases and J dropped 1 base, with 10 bases sitting between them.

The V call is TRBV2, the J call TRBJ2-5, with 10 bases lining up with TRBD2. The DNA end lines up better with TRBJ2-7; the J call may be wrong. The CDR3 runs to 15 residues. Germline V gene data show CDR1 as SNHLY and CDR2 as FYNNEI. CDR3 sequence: CASRPLAGATYEQYF. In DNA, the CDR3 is TGTGCCAGCAGACCCCTAGCGGGGGCTACCTACGAGCAGTACTTC.

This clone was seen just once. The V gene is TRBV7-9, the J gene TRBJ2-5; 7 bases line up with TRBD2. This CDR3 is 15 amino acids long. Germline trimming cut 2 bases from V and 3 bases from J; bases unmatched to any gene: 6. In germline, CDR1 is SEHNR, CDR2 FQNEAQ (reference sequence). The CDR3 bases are TGTGCCAGCAGCTTATTCTTAGCGGGCGAAGAGACCCAGTACTTC. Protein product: CASSLFLAGEETQYF. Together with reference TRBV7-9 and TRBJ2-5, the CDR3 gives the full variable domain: DTGVSQNPRHKITKRGQNVTFRCDPISEHNRLYWYRQTLGQGPEFLTYFQNEAQLEKSRLLSDRFSAERPKGSFSTLEIQRTEQGDSAMYLCASSLFLAGEETQYFGPGTRLLVL.

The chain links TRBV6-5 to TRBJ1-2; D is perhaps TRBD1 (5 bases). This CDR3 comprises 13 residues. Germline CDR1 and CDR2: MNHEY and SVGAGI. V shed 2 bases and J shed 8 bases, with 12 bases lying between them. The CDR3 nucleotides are TGTGCCAGCAGTTACGTCGGGGGTCTGGGCTACACCTTC. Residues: CASSYVGGLGYTF.

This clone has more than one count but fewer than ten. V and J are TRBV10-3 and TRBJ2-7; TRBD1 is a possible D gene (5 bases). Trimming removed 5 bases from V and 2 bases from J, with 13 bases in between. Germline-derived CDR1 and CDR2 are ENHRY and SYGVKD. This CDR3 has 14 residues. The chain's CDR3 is CAISIQGSTYEQYF. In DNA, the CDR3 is TGTGCCATCAGTATCCAGGGTTCTACCTACGAGCAGTACTTC.

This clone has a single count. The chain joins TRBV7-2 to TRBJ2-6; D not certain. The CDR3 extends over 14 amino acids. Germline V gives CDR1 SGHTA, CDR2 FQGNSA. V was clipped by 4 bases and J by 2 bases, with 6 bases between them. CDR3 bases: TGTGCCAGCAGCTCGAGAGCTGGGGCCAACGTCCTGACTTTC. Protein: CASSSRAGANVLTF.

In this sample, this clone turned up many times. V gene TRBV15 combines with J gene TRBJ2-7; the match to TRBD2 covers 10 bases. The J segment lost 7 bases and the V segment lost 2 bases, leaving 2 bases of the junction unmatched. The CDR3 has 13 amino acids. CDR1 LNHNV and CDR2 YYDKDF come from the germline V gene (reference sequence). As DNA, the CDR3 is TGTGCCACCAGCAGACTAGCGGGGGAAGAGCAGTACTTC. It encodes CATSRLAGEEQYF.

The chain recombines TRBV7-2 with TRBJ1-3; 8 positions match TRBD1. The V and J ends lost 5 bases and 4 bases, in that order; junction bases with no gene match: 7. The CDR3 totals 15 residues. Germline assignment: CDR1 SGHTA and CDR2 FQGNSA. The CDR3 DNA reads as TGTGCCAGCAGCCCAACAGGGGGATCAGGAAACACCATATATTTT. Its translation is CASSPTGGSGNTIYF.

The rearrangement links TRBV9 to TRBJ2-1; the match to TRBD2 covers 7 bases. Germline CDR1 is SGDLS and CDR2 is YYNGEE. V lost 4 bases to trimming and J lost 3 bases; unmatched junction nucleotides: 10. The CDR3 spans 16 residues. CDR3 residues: CASSPLASGFYNEQFF. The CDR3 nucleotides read TGTGCCAGCAGCCCTTTGGCTAGCGGATTCTACAATGAGCAGTTCTTC.

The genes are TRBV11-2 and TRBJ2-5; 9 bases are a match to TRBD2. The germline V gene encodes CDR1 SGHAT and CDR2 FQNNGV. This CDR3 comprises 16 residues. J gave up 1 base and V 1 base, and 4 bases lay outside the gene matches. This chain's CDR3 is CASSLVSGGFQETQYF. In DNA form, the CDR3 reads TGTGCCAGCAGCTTAGTGAGCGGGGGGTTCCAAGAGACCCAGTACTTC.